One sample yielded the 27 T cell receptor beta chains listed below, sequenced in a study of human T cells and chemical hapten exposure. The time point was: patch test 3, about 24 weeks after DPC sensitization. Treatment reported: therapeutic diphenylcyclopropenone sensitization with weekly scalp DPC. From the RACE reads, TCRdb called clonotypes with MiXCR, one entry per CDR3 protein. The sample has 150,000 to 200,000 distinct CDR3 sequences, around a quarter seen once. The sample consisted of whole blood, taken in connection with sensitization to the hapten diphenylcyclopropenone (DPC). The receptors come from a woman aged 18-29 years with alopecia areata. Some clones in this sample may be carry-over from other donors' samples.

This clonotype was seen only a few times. The CDR3 DNA sequence: TGTGCCAGCAGCTTCCGGACTAGCGGGAGCTCCTACAATGAGCAGTTCTTC. As protein: CASSFRTSGSSYNEQFF. The chain links TRBV9 to TRBJ2-1, with 13 bases identical to TRBD2. CDR3 length: 17 amino acids. Trimming took 4 bases from V and 0 from J; bases not matched to a gene: 4. CDR1 SGDLS and CDR2 YYNGEE come from the germline V gene.

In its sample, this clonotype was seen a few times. This chain's CDR3 is CATRDRDNQPQHF. DNA for the CDR3: TGTGCCACGCGGGACAGAGACAATCAGCCCCAGCATTTT. The chain employs TRBV6-2 or TRBV6-3 and TRBJ1-5; 7 bases align to TRBD1. Germline-derived CDR1 and CDR2 are MNHEY and SVGEGT. This CDR3 spans 13 amino acids. The V gene end was trimmed by 10 bases and the J gene end by 3 bases; junction bases not matched to a gene: 6.

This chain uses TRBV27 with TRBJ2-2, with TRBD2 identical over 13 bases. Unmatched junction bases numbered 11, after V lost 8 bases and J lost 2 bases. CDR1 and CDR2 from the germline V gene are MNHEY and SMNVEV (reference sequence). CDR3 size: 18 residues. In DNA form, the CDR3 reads TGTGCCAGCCAACTACTCGGGACTAGCGGGAAAAACACCGGGGAGCTGTTTTTT. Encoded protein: CASQLLGTSGKNTGELFF.

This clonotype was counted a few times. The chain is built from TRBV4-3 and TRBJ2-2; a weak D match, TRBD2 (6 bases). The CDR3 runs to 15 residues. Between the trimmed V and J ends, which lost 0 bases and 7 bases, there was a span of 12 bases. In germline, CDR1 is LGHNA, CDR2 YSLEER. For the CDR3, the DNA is TGCGCCAGCAGCCAAGAAGGAGGGCCACACGGGGAGCTGTTTTTT. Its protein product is CASSQEGGPHGELFF.

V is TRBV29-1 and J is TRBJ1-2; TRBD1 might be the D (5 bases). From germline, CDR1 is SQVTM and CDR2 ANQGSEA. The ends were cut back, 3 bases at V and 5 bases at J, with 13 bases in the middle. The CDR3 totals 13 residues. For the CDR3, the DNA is TGCAGCGTTGATGTAGGGGATGGTTATGGCTACACCTTC. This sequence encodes CSVDVGDGYGYTF.

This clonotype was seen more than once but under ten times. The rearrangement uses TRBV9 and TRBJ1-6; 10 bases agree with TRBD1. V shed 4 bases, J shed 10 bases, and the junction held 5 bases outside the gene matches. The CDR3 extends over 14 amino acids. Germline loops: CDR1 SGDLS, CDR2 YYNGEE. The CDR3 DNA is TGTGCCAGCAGCCCGGGACAGGGGATGTCACCCCTCCACTTT. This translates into CASSPGQGMSPLHF.

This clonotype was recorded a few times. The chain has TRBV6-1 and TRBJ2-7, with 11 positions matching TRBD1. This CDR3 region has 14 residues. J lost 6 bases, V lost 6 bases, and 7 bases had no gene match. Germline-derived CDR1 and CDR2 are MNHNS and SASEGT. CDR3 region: CASRGQGDGTEQYF. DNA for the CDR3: TGTGCCAGCAGGGGACAGGGGGATGGCACCGAGCAGTACTTC.

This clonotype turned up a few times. The CDR3 reads CASSFLRMNTEAFF. The CDR3 region has the DNA TGTGCCAGCAGCTTCCTCCGGATGAACACTGAAGCTTTCTTT. This chain uses TRBV7-2 with TRBJ1-1; D remains unclear. Germline V gene lookup returns CDR1 SGHTA and CDR2 FQGNSA. The CDR3 runs to 14 residues. The ends were cut back, 3 bases at V and 0 bases at J, with 8 bases in the middle.

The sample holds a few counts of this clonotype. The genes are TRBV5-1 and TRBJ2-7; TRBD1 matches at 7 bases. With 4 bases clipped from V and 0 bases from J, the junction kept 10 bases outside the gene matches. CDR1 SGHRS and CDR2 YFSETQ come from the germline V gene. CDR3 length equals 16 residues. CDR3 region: CASSIDPGTVSYEQYF. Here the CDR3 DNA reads TGCGCCAGCAGCATAGATCCCGGGACAGTCTCCTACGAGCAGTACTTC.

Here the CDR3 reads CSVDQRQPYDTQYF. The CDR3 DNA follows: TGCAGCGTTGACCAGAGGCAGCCGTACGATACGCAGTATTTT. This chain uses TRBV29-1 with TRBJ2-3; D uncertain. Germline CDR1 reads SQVTM; CDR2 reads ANQGSEA. The CDR3 consists of 14 residues. The V gene lost 3 bases and the J gene lost 6 bases, with 16 bases spanning the gap.

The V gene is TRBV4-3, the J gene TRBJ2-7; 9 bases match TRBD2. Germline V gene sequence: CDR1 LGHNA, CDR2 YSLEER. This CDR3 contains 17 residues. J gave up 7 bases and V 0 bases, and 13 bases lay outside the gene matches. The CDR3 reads CASSQEETLAGAEEQYF. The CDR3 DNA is TGCGCCAGCAGCCAAGAGGAGACTTTAGCGGGGGCTGAAGAGCAGTACTTC.

DNA for the CDR3: TGTGCCACCAGCAGTGTTGGCAGGGGCGAAAAGACCCAGTACTTC. This codes for CATSSVGRGEKTQYF. V gene TRBV15 combines with J gene TRBJ2-5; weak D call: TRBD1 (6 bases). Germline V gene lookup returns CDR1 LNHNV and CDR2 YYDKDF (reference sequence). V was cut by 3 bases and J by 6 bases, with 17 bases left in between. The CDR3 loop spans 15 amino acids.

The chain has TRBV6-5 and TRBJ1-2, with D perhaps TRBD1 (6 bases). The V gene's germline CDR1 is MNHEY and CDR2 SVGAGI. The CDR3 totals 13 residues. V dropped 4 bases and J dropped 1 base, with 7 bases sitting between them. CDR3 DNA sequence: TGTGCCAGCAGTTTGGACAGTAACTATGGCTACACCTTC. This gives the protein CASSLDSNYGYTF.

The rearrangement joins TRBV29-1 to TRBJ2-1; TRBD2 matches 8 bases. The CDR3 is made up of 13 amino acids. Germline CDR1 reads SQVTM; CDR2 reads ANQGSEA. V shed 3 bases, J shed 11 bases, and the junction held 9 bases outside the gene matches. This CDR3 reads CSVDPREGPQQFF. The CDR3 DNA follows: TGCAGCGTTGACCCCCGGGAGGGCCCTCAGCAGTTCTTC.

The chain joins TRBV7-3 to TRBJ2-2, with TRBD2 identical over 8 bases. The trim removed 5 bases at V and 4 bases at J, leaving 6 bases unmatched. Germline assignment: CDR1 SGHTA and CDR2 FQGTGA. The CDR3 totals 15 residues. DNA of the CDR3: TGTGCCAGCAGCCGGGAGGGCGGGGGCACCGGGGAGCTGTTTTTT. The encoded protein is CASSREGGGTGELFF.

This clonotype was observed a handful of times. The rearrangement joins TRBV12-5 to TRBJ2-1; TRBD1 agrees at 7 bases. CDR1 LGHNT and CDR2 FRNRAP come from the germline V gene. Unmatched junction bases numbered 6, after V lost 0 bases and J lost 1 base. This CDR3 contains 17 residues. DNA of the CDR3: TGTGCTAGTGGTTTGGTCGCACGACAGGGTTCCTACAATGAGCAGTTCTTC. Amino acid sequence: CASGLVARQGSYNEQFF.

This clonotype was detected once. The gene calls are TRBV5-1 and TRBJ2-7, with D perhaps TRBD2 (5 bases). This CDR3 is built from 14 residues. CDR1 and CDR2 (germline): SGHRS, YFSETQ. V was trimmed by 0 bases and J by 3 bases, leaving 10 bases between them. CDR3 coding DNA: TGCGCCAGCAGCTTGGGTAGCGCAAACTACGAGCAGTACTTC. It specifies CASSLGSANYEQYF.

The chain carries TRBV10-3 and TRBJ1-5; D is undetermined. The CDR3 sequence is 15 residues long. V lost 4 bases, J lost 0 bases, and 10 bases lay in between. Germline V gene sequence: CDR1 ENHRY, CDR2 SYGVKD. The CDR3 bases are TGTGCCATCAGTGTCGACGGAAATAGCAATCAGCCCCAGCATTTT. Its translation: CAISVDGNSNQPQHF.

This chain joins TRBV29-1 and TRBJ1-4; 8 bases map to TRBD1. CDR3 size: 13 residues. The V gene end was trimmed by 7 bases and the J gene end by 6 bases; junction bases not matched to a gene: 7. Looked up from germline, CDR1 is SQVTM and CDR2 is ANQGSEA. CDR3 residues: CSASRGPDEKLFF. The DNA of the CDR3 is TGCAGCGCTTCCAGGGGGCCGGATGAAAAACTGTTTTTT.

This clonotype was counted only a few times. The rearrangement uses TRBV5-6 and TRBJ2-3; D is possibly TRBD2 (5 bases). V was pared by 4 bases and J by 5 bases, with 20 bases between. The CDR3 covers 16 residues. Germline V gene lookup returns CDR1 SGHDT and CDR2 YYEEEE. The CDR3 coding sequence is TGTGCCAGCAGCACTTACCGGGATTACCGTGGAGATACGCAGTATTTT. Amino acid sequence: CASSTYRDYRGDTQYF. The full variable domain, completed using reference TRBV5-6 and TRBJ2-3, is DAGVTQSPTHLIKTRGQQVTLRCSPKSGHDTVSWYQQALGQGPQFIFQYYEEEERQRGNFPDRFSGHQFPNYSSELNVNALLLGDSALYLCASSTYRDYRGDTQYFGPGTRLTVL.

Here the CDR3 reads CASSLRRGTSEQYF. The CDR3 DNA is TGTGCCAGCAGCCTCCGAAGGGGTACATCCGAGCAGTACTTC. J is TRBJ2-7 and V is TRBV7-8; perhaps TRBD1 as D (5 bases). Per the germline V gene, CDR1 is SGHVS and CDR2 is FQNEAQ. Trimming left V 5 bases short and J 6 bases short, with 17 bases between. CDR3 length: 14 residues.

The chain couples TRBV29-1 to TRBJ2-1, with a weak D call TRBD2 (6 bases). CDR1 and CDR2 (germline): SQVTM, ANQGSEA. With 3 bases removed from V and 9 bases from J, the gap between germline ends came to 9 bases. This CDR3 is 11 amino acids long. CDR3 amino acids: CSVDSGSEQFF. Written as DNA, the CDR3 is TGCAGCGTTGACTCCGGGAGTGAGCAGTTCTTC.

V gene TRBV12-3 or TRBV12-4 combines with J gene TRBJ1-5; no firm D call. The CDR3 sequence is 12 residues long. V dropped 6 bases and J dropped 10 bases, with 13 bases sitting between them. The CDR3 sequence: CASSPVGVPQHF. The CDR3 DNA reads TGTGCCAGCAGCCCCGTTGGCGTACCCCAGCATTTT.

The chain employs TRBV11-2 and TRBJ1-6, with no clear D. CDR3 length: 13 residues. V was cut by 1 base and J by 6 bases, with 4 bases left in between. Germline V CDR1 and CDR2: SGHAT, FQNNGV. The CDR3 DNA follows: TGTGCCAGCAGCTTAGTCCCTAATTCACCCCTCCACTTT. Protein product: CASSLVPNSPLHF.

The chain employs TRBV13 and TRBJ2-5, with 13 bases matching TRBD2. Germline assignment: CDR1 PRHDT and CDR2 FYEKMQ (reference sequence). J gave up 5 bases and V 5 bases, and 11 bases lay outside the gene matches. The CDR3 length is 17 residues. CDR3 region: CASSATSGGALAETQYF. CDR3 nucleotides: TGTGCCAGCAGCGCAACTAGCGGGGGGGCTCTGGCGGAGACCCAGTACTTC. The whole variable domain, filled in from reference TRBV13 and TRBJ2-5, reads AAGVIQSPRHLIKEKRETATLKCYPIPRHDTVYWYQQGPGQDPQFLISFYEKMQSDKGSIPDRFSAQQFSDYHSELNMSSLELGDSALYFCASSATSGGALAETQYFGPGTRLLVL.

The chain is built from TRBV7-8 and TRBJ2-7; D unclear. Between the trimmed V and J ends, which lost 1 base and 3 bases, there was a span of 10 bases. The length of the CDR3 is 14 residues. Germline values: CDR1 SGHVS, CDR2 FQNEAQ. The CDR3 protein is CASSLGTANYEQYF. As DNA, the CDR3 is TGTGCCAGCAGCTTAGGGACGGCTAACTACGAGCAGTACTTC.

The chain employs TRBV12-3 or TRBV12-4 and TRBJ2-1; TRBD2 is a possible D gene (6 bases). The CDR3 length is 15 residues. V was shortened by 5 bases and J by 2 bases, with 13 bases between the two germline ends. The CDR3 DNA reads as TGTGCCAGCAGTCCTCGGGTAGCGGCCTACAATGAGCAGTTCTTC. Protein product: CASSPRVAAYNEQFF.